Below, one T cell receptor (beta chain) is given with its context. Its antigen is undetermined. The germline gives CDR1 SGHTA, CDR2 FQGTGA. CDR3 size: 15 residues. V gave up 2 bases and J gave up 5 bases, with 12 bases separating them. The data were obtained in a study of Ad26.COV2.S vaccination and SARS-CoV-2 variants. Study observations and caveats: Vaccine recipients had higher spike-specific TCR breadth than placebo recipients. TCR breadth and depth analyses may have underestimated total T cell responses. There was reportedly substantial breadth in spike-specific CD8+ and CD4+ T cell responses after vaccination.

The treatment denotes: 15 to 20 received Ad26.COV2.S at low or high dose, single or two shots; about 5 received placebo; per-sample allocation not given. All samples were drawn on day 63, counting from the first vaccine or placebo injection. Expressing Wuhan-strain SARS-CoV-2 spike, an Ad26 vector served as the vaccine. Data came from immunoSEQ multiplex PCR; TCRdb stores just in-frame clones and leaves some out. This table holds about 400,000 clones, about 88% found once. The clonotype originates from a person aged 18-60 years who received the Ad26.COV2.S COVID-19 vaccine or a placebo. The material sequenced was peripheral blood, taken in a trial of Ad26.COV2.S vaccine versus placebo. The chain links TRBV7-3 to TRBJ2-2; maybe TRBD2 (5 bases). The CDR3 nucleotides read TGTGCCAGCAGCTTAGCTCCCCCGGGGACCGGGGAGCTGTTTTTT. It encodes CASSLAPPGTGELFF.